These T cell receptor beta chains were read from a single sample in a study of tissue T cells after allogeneic stem cell transplantation. Only in-frame clones appear in the TCRdb table, and some are missing; sequencing was by immunoSEQ multiplex PCR. This sample has 25,000 to 35,000 clones; 85% occur once, and the top ten carry around 3.5%. Sequencing was performed on blood, taken before transplantation. The origin of the receptors is a woman aged 18 to 55 who later had graft-versus-host disease after an allogeneic stem cell transplant. CDR3s include the opening cysteine and the closing phenylalanine or tryptophan. D genes are given only for firm matches. Clone sizes are given selectively: once, few, many, or a class where the clone is expanded.

v_gene,d_gene,j_gene,abundance,CDR3nt,CDR3aa
TRBV6-5,-,TRBJ1-1,-,TGTGCCAGCAACCGATTGGAGGGGGTAGCTTTCTTT,CASNRLEGVAFF
TRBV2,-,TRBJ2-2,-,TGTGCCAGCCGCCGTCGAAACACCGGGGAGCTGTTTTTT,CASRRRNTGELFF
TRBV19,-,TRBJ2-7,-,TGTGCCAGTAGTATAGTCGAGGGCCCCTACGAGCAGTACTTC,CASSIVEGPYEQYF
TRBV11-3,TRBD1,TRBJ1-3,-,TGTGCCAGCAGCCTAGGGACAGGGGCATCCGGAAACACCATATATTTT,CASSLGTGASGNTIYF
TRBV28,-,TRBJ1-3,-,TGTGCCAGCAGTGGACCGGTTGGTCTATCGTCTGGAAACACCATATATTTT,CASSGPVGLSSGNTIYF
TRBV5-1,-,TRBJ1-1,-,TGCGCCAGCAGCTTGGTGGGCGGCATGAACACTGAAGCTTTCTTT,CASSLVGGMNTEAFF
TRBV7-9,-,TRBJ1-6,few,TGTGCCAGCAGCTTAACAGGCGGAGGGAATTCACCCCTCCACTTT,CASSLTGGGNSPLHF
TRBV15,-,TRBJ2-2,-,TGTGCCACCAGCAGCCCCTCGAGTTCCGGGGAGCTGTTTTTT,CATSSPSSSGELFF
TRBV5-1,-,TRBJ1-3,few,TGCGCCAGCAGCTTGGGGGCAAGCTCTGGAAACACCATATATTTT,CASSLGASSGNTIYF
TRBV19,-,TRBJ1-1,-,TGTGCCAGTAGTCCCCCCCCGGCGGTGGACACTGAAGCTTTCTTT,CASSPPPAVDTEAFF
TRBV25-1,TRBD2,TRBJ2-7,-,TGTGCCAGCAGTGCTAGCGGGAGGTTCTACGAGCAGTACTTC,CASSASGRFYEQYF
TRBV7-2,-,TRBJ2-2,-,TGTGCCAGCAGCTTAGCACGCGATTCCGGGGAGCTGTTTTTT,CASSLARDSGELFF
TRBV10-3,TRBD1,TRBJ1-2,-,TGTGCCATCAGTGAGTCGTTGTTGGGACAGGTCGAAGGCTACACCTTC,CAISESLLGQVEGYTF
TRBV4-3,TRBD1,TRBJ2-7,-,TGCGCCAGCAGCCAGGAGGACAGGGGGGGCGAGCAGTACTTC,CASSQEDRGGEQYF
TRBV9,-,TRBJ1-1,once,TGTGCCAGCAGCGTAGAGTCAGCTCCCCCGGCTGAAGCTTTCTTT,CASSVESAPPAEAFF
TRBV5-5,-,TRBJ2-2,once,TGTGCCAGCAGTTTTTTGGCGAACACCGGGGAGCTGTTTTTT,CASSFLANTGELFF
TRBV9,TRBD1,TRBJ2-7,-,TGTGCCAGCAGCGTCGGACAGGGGACCTACGAGCAGTACTTC,CASSVGQGTYEQYF
TRBV7-6,-,TRBJ1-1,-,TGTGCCAGCAGCTTATCACCTCCGAACACTGAAGCTTTCTTT,CASSLSPPNTEAFF
TRBV27,TRBD2,TRBJ2-3,-,TGTGCCAGCAGACCGGGACTAGCGGGGGTTAGGGATACGCAGTATTTT,CASRPGLAGVRDTQYF
TRBV7-2,-,TRBJ1-1,-,TGTGCCAGCAGCTTAGTATCCCCGGCGGCTTTCTTT,CASSLVSPAAFF
TRBV6-2/TRBV6-3,TRBD1,TRBJ2-7,-,TGTGCCAGCAGCCCCCGGGACAGGGCCGAGCAGTACTTC,CASSPRDRAEQYF
TRBV29-1,TRBD2,TRBJ2-1,-,TGCAGCGCCTTCGGAGCGGGAGAGAGGAATGAGCAGTTCTTC,CSAFGAGERNEQFF
TRBV15,-,TRBJ2-3,-,TGTGCCACCAGCAGAAACGGGGATACGCAGTATTTT,CATSRNGDTQYF